The next 26 T cell receptor beta chains were all read from a single sample in a study of beta chain features in type 1 diabetes. Of the isolated RNA, all was reverse transcribed, and so the sequenced material was expressed TCRB transcripts. Measured with immunoSEQ multiplex PCR; TCRdb has only the in-frame clones, and not every one. The data contain about 15,000 clones, less than 45% of them singletons. Sequencing input: stem cell memory CD4+ T cells from blood. These TCRs come from a middle-aged woman in good health.

This clone was observed a handful of times. The V call is TRBV6-6, the J call TRBJ2-1; 12 bases line up with TRBD2. The CDR3 is 14 residues long. Looked up from germline, CDR1 is MNHNY and CDR2 is SVGAGI (reference sequence). V was clipped by 6 bases and J by 7 bases; unmatched bases: 4. The CDR3 is CASRLGLAGNEQFF. CDR3 coding DNA: TGTGCCAGCAGACTCGGACTAGCGGGGAATGAGCAGTTCTTC.

A few counts support this clone. The V gene is TRBV4-3, the J gene TRBJ2-1; 11 positions agree with TRBD1. With 4 bases clipped from V and 7 bases from J, the junction kept 6 bases outside the gene matches. CDR3 length: 15 residues. Germline values: CDR1 LGHNA, CDR2 YSLEER. CDR3 bases: TGCGCCAGCAGCCGCACCGGGACAGGGGGAAATGAGCAGTTCTTC. As protein: CASSRTGTGGNEQFF.

This clone was seen a few times. The V call is TRBV5-6, the J call TRBJ2-2; 7 bases agree with TRBD1. The germline CDR1 and CDR2 sequences are SGHDT and YYEEEE. The length of the CDR3 is 16 residues. Trimming removed 0 bases from V and 5 bases from J; junction bases left unmatched: 7. The CDR3 here is CASSLAWDRPTGELFF. The CDR3 coding sequence is TGTGCCAGCAGCTTGGCCTGGGACAGACCGACCGGGGAGCTGTTTTTT.

V gene TRBV19 combines with J gene TRBJ1-1; 9 bases fit TRBD1. V dropped 9 bases and J dropped 1; count of bases not matched to a gene: 6. The CDR3 spans 14 residues. Germline CDR1 is LNHDA and CDR2 is SQIVND (reference sequence). The CDR3 DNA reads TGTGCCAGCGCACAGGGGGCAGGGAACACTGAAGCTTTCTTT. Translating it yields CASAQGAGNTEAFF. The entire variable domain, with the rest obtained from reference TRBV19 and TRBJ1-1, is as follows: DGGITQSPKYLFRKEGQNVTLSCEQNLNHDAMYWYRQDPGQGLRLIYYSQIVNDFQKGDIAEGYSVSREKKESFPLTVTSAQKNPTAFYLCASAQGAGNTEAFFGQGTRLTVV.

V gene TRBV11-2 combines with J gene TRBJ2-3; the match to TRBD1 covers 7 bases. The V gene end was trimmed by 1 base and the J gene end by 6 bases; junction bases not matched to a gene: 7. This CDR3 spans 15 amino acids. CDR1 and CDR2 (germline): SGHAT, FQNNGV. The CDR3 DNA follows: TGTGCCAGCAGCTTAGGAGGGGGCGCATCCGATACGCAGTATTTT. It specifies CASSLGGGASDTQYF.

This chain uses TRBV10-3 with TRBJ2-1, with 10 bases identical to TRBD1. The V and J ends lost 6 bases and 6 bases, in that order; junction bases with no gene match: 8. Germline lookup yields CDR1 ENHRY and CDR2 SYGVKD. This CDR3 comprises 15 residues. The CDR3 spells CAIRSDRGPSNEQFF. The CDR3 DNA reads TGTGCCATCAGGTCAGACAGGGGGCCCTCCAATGAGCAGTTCTTC.

This sequence joins TRBV7-9 and TRBJ2-2, with 10 bases fitting TRBD2. With V trimmed by 5 bases and J by 0 bases, 9 bases remained unmatched. The CDR3 loop spans 18 amino acids. Germline V CDR1 and CDR2: SEHNR, FQNEAQ (reference sequence). The CDR3 spells CASSLLAGSTSNTGELFF. CDR3 DNA sequence: TGTGCCAGCAGCCTACTAGCGGGGAGCACCTCGAACACCGGGGAGCTGTTTTTT.

The chain uses TRBV2 and TRBJ2-5, with a weak D call TRBD2 (5 bases). Trimming pared 8 bases from V and 5 bases from J, leaving 12 bases between. Germline loops: CDR1 SNHLY, CDR2 FYNNEI. This CDR3 spans 12 amino acids. The CDR3 nucleotides read TGTGCCAGCGGCGGCAGAGGGGAGACCCAGTACTTC. This encodes CASGGRGETQYF.

This rearrangement joins TRBV5-1 to TRBJ2-2; D possibly corresponds to TRBD1 (6 bases). Trimming took 4 bases from V and 2 from J, leaving 15 bases between them. From germline, CDR1 is SGHRS and CDR2 YFSETQ. The CDR3 covers 16 residues. The CDR3 reads CASSLTGLGNTGELFF. The CDR3 DNA reads TGCGCCAGCAGCCTTACAGGGTTAGGTAACACCGGGGAGCTGTTTTTT.

Note on this clone: Mismatch with germline at one junction end may stem from a read error. The CDR3 coding sequence is TGTGCCAGCAGCTTAGCTAGACAGTCTAACGAAAAACTGTTTTTT. This gives the protein CASSLARQSNEKLFF. V gene TRBV7-2 combines with J gene TRBJ1-4; maybe TRBD1 (5 bases). The CDR3 is made up of 15 amino acids. The germline CDR1 and CDR2 sequences are SGHTA and FQGNSA.

The CDR3 DNA reads as TGTGCCAGCAGCGTCCCCGGACAGGGGGCGGCTAATGAAAAACTGTTTTTT. Its protein product is CASSVPGQGAANEKLFF. The chain joins TRBV5-4 to TRBJ1-4; 11 bases are shared with TRBD1. V shed 4 bases, J shed 3 bases, and the junction held 8 bases outside the gene matches. The germline V gene has CDR1 SGHNT and CDR2 YYREEE (reference sequence). The CDR3 runs to 17 residues.

This chain uses TRBV6-6 with TRBJ1-2; the match to TRBD1 covers 8 bases. CDR3 length equals 15 residues. Germline values: CDR1 MNHNY, CDR2 SVGAGI (reference sequence). V trimming: 0 bases; J trimming: 4 bases; junction bases outside the gene matches: 4. The CDR3 region is CASSYSRTGLYGYTF. For the CDR3, the DNA is TGTGCCAGCAGTTACTCTAGGACAGGGCTCTATGGCTACACCTTC.

CDR3 region: CASRTGQGGYEQYF. In DNA form, the CDR3 reads TGTGCCAGCAGGACAGGACAGGGGGGCTACGAGCAGTACTTC. The gene calls are TRBV7-8 and TRBJ2-7; 10 positions agree with TRBD1. CDR1 is SGHVS, CDR2 FQNEAQ, per germline. This CDR3 has 14 residues. J was trimmed by 3 bases and V by 6 bases; bases with no gene match: 5.

The rearrangement joins TRBV10-2 to TRBJ1-5; 7 nucleotides agree with TRBD1. This CDR3 has 18 residues. J was trimmed by 0 bases and V by 4 bases; bases with no gene match: 12. In germline, CDR1 is WSHSY, CDR2 SAAADI. This chain's CDR3 is CASSAYRGWGDSNQPQHF. CDR3 nucleotides: TGCGCCAGCAGTGCCTACAGGGGATGGGGGGATAGCAATCAGCCCCAGCATTTT.

The chain combines TRBV28 with TRBJ1-3; no reliable D call. The V gene lost 2 bases and the J gene lost 2 bases, with 7 bases spanning the gap. This CDR3 is 14 amino acids long. Germline CDR1 is MDHEN and CDR2 is SYDVKM. CDR3 region: CASSLPRTGNTIYF. Written as DNA, the CDR3 is TGTGCCAGCAGTTTACCCAGGACTGGAAACACCATATATTTT.

The rearrangement links TRBV2 to TRBJ1-2; D is possibly TRBD1 (6 bases). Germline loops: CDR1 SNHLY, CDR2 FYNNEI. The CDR3 loop spans 14 amino acids. Between the trimmed V and J ends, which lost 11 bases and 3 bases, there was a span of 19 bases. The CDR3 loop reads CAESRQVGHYGYTF. For the CDR3, the DNA is TGTGCCGAATCCCGACAGGTCGGGCACTATGGCTACACCTTC.

This clone has more than one count but fewer than ten. V gene TRBV7-2 combines with J gene TRBJ2-5, with 8 bases that match TRBD2. The CDR3 sequence is 18 residues long. Germline V lookup: CDR1 SGHTA, CDR2 FQGNSA. The trim removed 2 bases at V and 4 bases at J, leaving 15 bases unmatched. CDR3 protein: CASSLWGFREGSRETQYF. For the CDR3, the DNA is TGTGCCAGCAGCTTATGGGGGTTCCGGGAGGGCAGCAGAGAGACCCAGTACTTC.

The gene calls are TRBV5-1 and TRBJ1-4, with D uncertain. With 4 bases removed from V and 0 bases from J, the gap between germline ends came to 10 bases. The CDR3 spans 15 residues. The germline gives CDR1 SGHRS, CDR2 YFSETQ. The CDR3 DNA follows: TGCGCCAGCAGCCGTCAGGATGCAACTAATGAAAAACTGTTTTTT. Translated, it gives CASSRQDATNEKLFF.

The genes are TRBV4-2 and TRBJ2-3; 11 positions agree with TRBD2. V was pared by 0 bases and J by 0 bases, with 11 bases of the junction left unmatched. CDR1 and CDR2 (germline): LGHNA, YNFKEQ. CDR3 length: 20 residues. CDR3 bases: TGTGCCAGCAGCCAAGAAGTGCTAGCGGGGGGAGGGGGTAGCACAGATACGCAGTATTTT. Residues: CASSQEVLAGGGGSTDTQYF.

The sample holds a few counts of this clone. Germline and junction disagree at one end, which may indicate a read error. The J gene is TRBJ2-5, the V gene TRBV7-9; TRBD2 matches 7 bases. The length of the CDR3 is 15 residues. CDR1 is SEHNR and CDR2 is FQNEAQ in the germline V gene (reference sequence). The CDR3 reads CASSLAMETAGVSDF. In nucleotides, the CDR3 is TGTGCCAGCAGCTTAGCTATGGAGACGGCGGGGGTGTCAGACTTC.

The chain links TRBV5-8 to TRBJ2-7, with 9 bases aligning to TRBD1. V shed 4 bases and J 3 bases; nucleotides not matched to a gene: 11. Germline V CDR1 and CDR2: SGHTS, YDEGEE. This CDR3 is 16 amino acids long. Here the CDR3 DNA reads TGTGCCAGCAGCATAGCGCGGGACAGGGCCCTCTACGAGCAGTACTTC. Amino acids: CASSIARDRALYEQYF.

Only a few counts were recorded for this clone. V gene TRBV4-1 combines with J gene TRBJ2-1; 13 bases map to TRBD2. With 1 base clipped from V and 2 bases from J, the junction kept 5 bases outside the gene matches. Germline-derived CDR1 and CDR2 are MGHRA and YSYEKL. CDR3 length: 18 amino acids. The DNA of the CDR3 is TGCGCCAGCAGCCAAGTATGGACTAGCGGGGGCCCCTACAATGAGCAGTTCTTC. Translated: CASSQVWTSGGPYNEQFF.

By frequency in the sample, this clone is medium-sized. V usage is TRBV5-4 and J usage is TRBJ2-1, with D uncertain. The CDR3 totals 12 residues. The germline V gene encodes CDR1 SGHNT and CDR2 YYREEE (reference sequence). V shed 0 bases and J shed 8 bases, with 6 bases lying between them. In DNA, the CDR3 is TGTGCCAGCAGCTTGGCCCTCGATGAGCAGTTCTTC. This gives the protein CASSLALDEQFF.

This sequence joins TRBV5-1 and TRBJ1-1, with D tentatively TRBD1 (6 bases). The CDR3 contains 15 residues. CDR1 is SGHRS, CDR2 YFSETQ, per germline. Trimming cost V 0 bases and J 2 bases, with 11 bases left between them. CDR3 residues: CASSLAGQSNTEAFF. The CDR3 nucleotides read TGCGCCAGCAGCTTGGCTGGACAGTCCAACACTGAAGCTTTCTTT.

The chain combines TRBV5-4 with TRBJ2-1; tentative D call: TRBD2 (6 bases). The CDR3 is made up of 13 amino acids. Trimming shortened V by 0 bases and J by 9 bases, and 10 bases separated the two germline ends. Germline CDR1 reads SGHNT; CDR2 reads YYREEE (reference sequence). CDR3 DNA: TGTGCCAGCAGCTTGGTCAGGACTACTGAGCAGTTCTTC. Translated: CASSLVRTTEQFF.

This clone has more than one count but fewer than ten. The chain uses TRBV7-6 and TRBJ1-3, with 8 bases fitting TRBD1. The CDR3 loop spans 19 amino acids. The V and J ends lost 1 base and 3 bases, in that order; junction bases with no gene match: 14. Germline V gene sequence: CDR1 SGHVS, CDR2 FNYEAQ. The CDR3 region has the DNA TGTGCCAGCAGCTTAGTATCTGGAGGCAGGGGGCAGTTTGGAAACACCATATATTTT. Protein sequence: CASSLVSGGRGQFGNTIYF.